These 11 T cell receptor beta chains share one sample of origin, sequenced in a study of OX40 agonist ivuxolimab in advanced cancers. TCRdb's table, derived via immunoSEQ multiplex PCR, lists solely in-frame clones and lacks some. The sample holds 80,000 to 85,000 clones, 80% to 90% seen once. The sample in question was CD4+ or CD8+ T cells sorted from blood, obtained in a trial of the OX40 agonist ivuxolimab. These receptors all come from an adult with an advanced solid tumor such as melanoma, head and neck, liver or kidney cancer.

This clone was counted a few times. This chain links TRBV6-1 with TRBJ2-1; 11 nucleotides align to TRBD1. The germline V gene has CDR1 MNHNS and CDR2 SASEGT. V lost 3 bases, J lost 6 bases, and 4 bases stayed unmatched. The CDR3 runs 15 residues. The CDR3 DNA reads TGTGCCAGCAGTGAGGTGGGACAGGGGGGCAATGAGCAGTTCTTC. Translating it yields CASSEVGQGGNEQFF.

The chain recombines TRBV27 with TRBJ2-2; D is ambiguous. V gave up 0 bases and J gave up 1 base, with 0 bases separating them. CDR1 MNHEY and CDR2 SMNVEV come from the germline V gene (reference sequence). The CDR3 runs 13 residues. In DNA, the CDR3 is TGTGCCAGCAGTTTATCGAACACCGGGGAGCTGTTTTTT. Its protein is CASSLSNTGELFF.

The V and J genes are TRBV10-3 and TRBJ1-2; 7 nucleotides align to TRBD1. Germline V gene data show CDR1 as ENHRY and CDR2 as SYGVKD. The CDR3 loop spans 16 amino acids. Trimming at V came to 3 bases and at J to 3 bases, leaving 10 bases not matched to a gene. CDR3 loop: CAISDTETGTDYGYTF. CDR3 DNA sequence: TGTGCCATCAGTGATACCGAAACCGGGACAGACTATGGCTACACCTTC.

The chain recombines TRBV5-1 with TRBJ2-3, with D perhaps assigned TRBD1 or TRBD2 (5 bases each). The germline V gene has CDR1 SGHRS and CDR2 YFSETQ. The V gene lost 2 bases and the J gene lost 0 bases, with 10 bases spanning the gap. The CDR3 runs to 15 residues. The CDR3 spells CASSFGTESTDTQYF. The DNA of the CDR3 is TGCGCCAGCAGCTTCGGGACGGAGAGCACAGATACGCAGTATTTT.

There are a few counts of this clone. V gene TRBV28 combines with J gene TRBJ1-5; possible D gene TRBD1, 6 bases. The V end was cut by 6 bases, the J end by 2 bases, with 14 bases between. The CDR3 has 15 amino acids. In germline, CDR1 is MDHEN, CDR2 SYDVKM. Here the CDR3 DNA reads TGTGCCAGCAGATACAGGGCTCGCGGCAATCAGCCCCAGCATTTT. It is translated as CASRYRARGNQPQHF.

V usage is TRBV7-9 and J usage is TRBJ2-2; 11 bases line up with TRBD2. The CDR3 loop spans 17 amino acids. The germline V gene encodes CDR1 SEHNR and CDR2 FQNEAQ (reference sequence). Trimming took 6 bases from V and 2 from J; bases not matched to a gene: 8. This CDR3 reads CASRPGLAVLNTGELFF. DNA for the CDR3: TGTGCCAGCAGGCCGGGACTAGCGGTTCTTAACACCGGGGAGCTGTTTTTT. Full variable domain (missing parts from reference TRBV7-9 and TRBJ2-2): DTGVSQNPRHKITKRGQNVTFRCDPISEHNRLYWYRQTLGQGPEFLTYFQNEAQLEKSRLLSDRFSAERPKGSFSTLEIQRTEQGDSAMYLCASRPGLAVLNTGELFFGEGSRLTVL.

The CDR3 sequence: CASSLYEKLFF. The CDR3 DNA sequence: TGTGCCAGCAGCTTATATGAAAAACTGTTTTTT. The chain combines TRBV7-9 with TRBJ1-4; D not certain. From germline, CDR1 is SEHNR and CDR2 FQNEAQ (reference sequence). V lost 2 bases, J lost 6 bases, and 1 base lay in between. The CDR3 spans 11 residues.

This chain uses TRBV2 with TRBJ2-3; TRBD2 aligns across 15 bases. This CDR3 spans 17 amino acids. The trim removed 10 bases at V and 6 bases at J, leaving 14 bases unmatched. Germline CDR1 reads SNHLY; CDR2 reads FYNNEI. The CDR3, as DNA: TGTGCCATACTTGGGATGGGACTAGCGGGAGGTACTGATACGCAGTATTTT. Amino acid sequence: CAILGMGLAGGTDTQYF.

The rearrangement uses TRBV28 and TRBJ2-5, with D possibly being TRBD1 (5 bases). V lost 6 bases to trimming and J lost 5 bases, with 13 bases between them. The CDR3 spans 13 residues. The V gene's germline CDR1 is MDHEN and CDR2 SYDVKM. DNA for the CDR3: TGTGCCAGCAGACGTACAGGAGCCGAGACCCAGTACTTC. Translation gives CASRRTGAETQYF.

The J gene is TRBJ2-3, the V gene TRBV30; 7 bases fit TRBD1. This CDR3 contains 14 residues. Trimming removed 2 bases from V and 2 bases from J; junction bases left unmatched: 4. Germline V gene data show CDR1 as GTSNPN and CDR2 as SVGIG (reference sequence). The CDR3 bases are TGTGCCTGGAGTCGGGACAGCACCACAGATACGCAGTATTTT. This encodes CAWSRDSTTDTQYF.

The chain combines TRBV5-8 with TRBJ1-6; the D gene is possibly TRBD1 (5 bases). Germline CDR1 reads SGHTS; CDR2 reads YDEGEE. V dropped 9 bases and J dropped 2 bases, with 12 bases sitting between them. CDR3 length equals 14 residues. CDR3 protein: CANRDGTYNSPLHF. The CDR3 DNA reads TGTGCCAACCGGGACGGCACCTATAATTCACCCCTCCACTTT. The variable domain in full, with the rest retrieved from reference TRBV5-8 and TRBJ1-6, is EAGVTQSPTHLIKTRGQQATLRCSPISGHTSVYWYQQALGLGLQFLLWYDEGEERNRGNFPPRFSGRQFPNYSSELNVNALELEDSALYLCANRDGTYNSPLHFGNGTRLTVT.